Listed here are 17 T cell receptor beta chains from one sample, sequenced in a study of blood T cell repertoires in COVID-19. The table came from immunoSEQ multiplex PCR; TCRdb's copy has only in-frame clones and leaves some out. Of 100,000 or so clones in the sample, over 75% were seen once. The sequencing input was peripheral blood. These receptors all stem from a man aged 45 to 65 with acute or convalescent COVID-19.

The chain joins TRBV10-3 to TRBJ2-7, with a possible D match to TRBD1 (5 bases). V dropped 6 bases and J dropped 0 bases, with 12 bases sitting between them. CDR1 and CDR2 (germline): ENHRY, SYGVKD. The CDR3 totals 14 residues. CDR3 nucleotide sequence: TGTGCCATCAGAGGGGCCATTAGCTCCTACGAGCAGTACTTC. It encodes CAIRGAISSYEQYF.

The rearrangement joins TRBV6-5 to TRBJ1-5; 8 bases align to TRBD1. The CDR3 has 14 residues. Unmatched junction bases numbered 8, after V lost 7 bases and J lost 6 bases. Germline V gene data show CDR1 as MNHEY and CDR2 as SVGAGI. The CDR3, as DNA: TGTGCCAGCACCCCGCAGGGGGCAGGTCAGCCCCAGCATTTT. Translating gives CASTPQGAGQPQHF.

The chain links TRBV29-1 to TRBJ2-2, with 9 bases fitting TRBD1. The CDR3 sequence is 14 residues long. From germline, CDR1 is SQVTM and CDR2 ANQGSEA. The V and J ends lost 4 bases and 5 bases, in that order; junction bases with no gene match: 5. For the CDR3, the DNA is TGCAGCGTTGCCCGGGACAGGGCGACCGGGGAGCTGTTTTTT. Protein: CSVARDRATGELFF.

The table lists this clone with a few counts. The genes are TRBV30 and TRBJ2-1, with 7 bases lining up with TRBD1. The CDR3 spans 14 residues. V dropped 3 bases and J dropped 0; count of bases not matched to a gene: 2. Germline values: CDR1 GTSNPN, CDR2 SVGIG (reference sequence). In DNA, the CDR3 is TGTGCCTGGAGCCCAGGGGGCTCCTACAATGAGCAGTTCTTC. Encoded protein: CAWSPGGSYNEQFF.

V and J are TRBV19 and TRBJ2-7; D unresolved. The V end was cut by 3 bases, the J end by 3 bases, with 15 bases between. Germline V gives CDR1 LNHDA, CDR2 SQIVND (reference sequence). This CDR3 comprises 15 residues. The chain's CDR3 is CASSILQNAVYEQYF. CDR3 bases: TGTGCCAGTAGTATCCTGCAGAATGCAGTCTACGAGCAGTACTTC.

The rearrangement links TRBV27 to TRBJ2-1, with TRBD2 identical over 8 bases. The CDR3 length is 15 residues. Germline CDR1 reads MNHEY; CDR2 reads SMNVEV (reference sequence). J gave up 0 bases and V 7 bases, and 5 bases lay outside the gene matches. The CDR3 here is CASKESGSSYNEQFF. The CDR3 DNA sequence: TGTGCCAGCAAAGAAAGCGGGAGCTCCTACAATGAGCAGTTCTTC.

V and J are TRBV5-6 and TRBJ2-3; TRBD1 might be the D (5 bases). The ends were cut back, 1 base at V and 3 bases at J, with 9 bases in the middle. The CDR3 extends over 14 amino acids. Germline CDR1 reads SGHDT; CDR2 reads YYEEEE. DNA of the CDR3: TGTGCCAGCAGCTTGCTACAGGTAACAGATACGCAGTATTTT. Protein sequence: CASSLLQVTDTQYF.

This clone has ten or more counts. The chain is built from TRBV30 and TRBJ1-6; TRBD1 matches at 9 bases. The length of the CDR3 is 15 residues. Trimming removed 0 bases from V and 7 bases from J; junction bases left unmatched: 4. Looked up from germline, CDR1 is GTSNPN and CDR2 is SVGIG (reference sequence). CDR3 region: CAWSVSGQGNSPLHF. The CDR3 DNA follows: TGTGCCTGGAGTGTATCAGGACAGGGGAATTCACCCCTCCACTTT.

The J gene is TRBJ1-2, the V gene TRBV28, with 8 bases aligning to TRBD1. This CDR3 contains 18 residues. The ends lost 7 bases at V and 5 bases at J; junction bases unmatched: 21. Germline V CDR1 and CDR2: MDHEN, SYDVKM. CDR3 in amino acids: CASNLSGDRRMGTYGYTF. Here the CDR3 DNA reads TGTGCCAGCAACCTTTCTGGGGACAGGAGGATGGGTACTTATGGCTACACCTTC.

The chain has TRBV6-6 and TRBJ2-5; TRBD2 matches at 10 bases. The germline gives CDR1 MNHNY, CDR2 SVGAGI (reference sequence). The CDR3 sequence is 15 residues long. The V gene end was trimmed by 6 bases and the J gene end by 2 bases; junction bases not matched to a gene: 6. The CDR3 bases are TGTGCCAGCAGAGGAGCAGCGGGGGGGCAAGAGACCCAGTACTTC. It specifies CASRGAAGGQETQYF.

This clone has a single count. The V and J genes are TRBV7-3 and TRBJ2-7, with a weak D call TRBD2 (7 bases). CDR3 length: 15 amino acids. V was cut by 0 bases and J by 6 bases, with 15 bases left in between. The germline gives CDR1 SGHTA, CDR2 FQGTGA. This CDR3 reads CASSLTGGREGEQYF. The CDR3 DNA is TGTGCCAGCAGCTTAACAGGGGGAAGGGAGGGCGAGCAGTACTTC.

V usage is TRBV7-3 and J usage is TRBJ1-2; D ambiguous. The V end lost 1 base, the J end lost 3 bases, and 9 bases lay between the germline ends. Germline CDR1 SGHTA, CDR2 FQGTGA. The CDR3 sequence is 14 residues long. The CDR3 region is CASSLNGGHYGYTF. Written as DNA, the CDR3 is TGTGCCAGCAGCTTAAATGGAGGTCACTATGGCTACACCTTC.

This chain links TRBV10-1 with TRBJ2-7; perhaps TRBD2 as D (6 bases). The CDR3 contains 13 residues. The ends were cut back, 9 bases at V and 3 bases at J, with 15 bases in the middle. Germline V gene lookup returns CDR1 WNHNN and CDR2 SYGVQD (reference sequence). In nucleotides, the CDR3 is TGCGCCAGTAGCCGGGACTCTCGCTACGAGCAGTACTTC. Its protein product is CASSRDSRYEQYF.

With regard to this clone: Other DNA sequences in the same sample also yield this CDR3. V and J are TRBV18 and TRBJ1-5; TRBD1 might be the D (5 bases). Germline V gene lookup returns CDR1 KGHSH and CDR2 LQKENI. The V end lost 0 bases, the J end lost 2 bases, and 8 bases lay between the germline ends. The CDR3 is made up of 15 amino acids. The DNA for the CDR3 is TGTGCCAGCTCACCACCCGGGGGTCGCAATCAGCCCCAGCATTTT. This translates into CASSPPGGRNQPQHF.

The chain has TRBV11-3 and TRBJ1-1, with TRBD1 as a possible D gene (6 bases). Germline lookup yields CDR1 SGHNT and CDR2 YENEEA. The CDR3 loop spans 15 amino acids. V was trimmed by 4 bases and J by 1 base, leaving 13 bases between them. In DNA form, the CDR3 reads TGTGCCAGCAGCTATTGGGGACACCCGAACACTGAAGCTTTCTTT. Amino acid sequence: CASSYWGHPNTEAFF.

The chain recombines TRBV9 with TRBJ2-3; 8 nucleotides agree with TRBD2. The CDR3 runs to 16 residues. CDR1 SGDLS and CDR2 YYNGEE come from the germline V gene. The J segment lost 6 bases and the V segment lost 4 bases, leaving 13 bases of the junction unmatched. As DNA, the CDR3 is TGTGCCAGCAGCACCGGCCGTGACGGGAGGGTTGATACGCAGTATTTT. Protein product: CASSTGRDGRVDTQYF.

Comments on this clone: An end of the junction does not agree with germline; a read error may underlie this. This chain uses TRBV7-7 with TRBJ2-5, with a weak D call TRBD2 (6 bases). Germline CDR1 SSHAT, CDR2 FNYEAQ (reference sequence). There are 13 residues in the CDR3. In DNA, the CDR3 is TGTGCTAGCAGCTTAGCGGTGCGGGAGACCCAGTACTTC. Protein: CASSLAVRETQYF.